This entry is about one T cell receptor beta chain. This entry belongs to a study of blood T cell repertoires in COVID-19. Assay used: immunoSEQ multiplex PCR; TCRdb lists only in-frame clones, some missing. The table includes about 190,000 clones, 80% to 90% detected once. Germline CDR1 SGHRS, CDR2 YFSETQ. V dropped 5 bases and J dropped 3 bases, with 15 bases sitting between them. CDR3 size: 15 residues. The gene calls are TRBV5-1 and TRBJ2-1; D perhaps matches TRBD2 (6 bases). The sequence was collected from a man aged 30 to 45 with acute or convalescent COVID-19. Source material: peripheral blood. The CDR3 DNA reads TGCGCCAGCAGTCGTAGCGGTGGGGTCTACAATGAGCAGTTCTTC. This sequence encodes CASSRSGGVYNEQFF.